The 20 T cell receptor beta chains in this list originate from one sample, sequenced in a study of cytomegalovirus exposure and HLA in healthy donors. 60 Vbeta and 13 Jbeta primers were used in PCR. Assay used: immunoSEQ multiplex PCR; TCRdb lists only in-frame clones, some missing. The table has 100,000 to 150,000 clones, around four fifths seen once. The sequencing sample was made of PBMCs. The receptors were sampled from a female donor in good health and CMV-seronegative.

The V gene is TRBV7-2, the J gene TRBJ2-5; the match to TRBD2 covers 8 bases. Losses at the gene ends were 6 bases for V and 5 bases for J; bases not matched to a gene: 11. Germline CDR1 is SGHTA and CDR2 is FQGNSA. The CDR3 covers 15 residues. CDR3 sequence reads: CASSPQAGVTETQYF. The CDR3 DNA reads as TGTGCCAGCAGTCCGCAAGCGGGAGTGACGGAGACCCAGTACTTC. Complete variable domain (other parts from reference TRBV7-2 and TRBJ2-5): GAGVSQSPSNKVTEKGKDVELRCDPISGHTALYWYRQSLGQGLEFLIYFQGNSAPDKSGLPSDRFSAERTGGSVSTLTIQRTQQEDSAVYLCASSPQAGVTETQYFGPGTRLLVL.

This chain links TRBV28 with TRBJ2-3; no clear D. The CDR3 sequence is 13 residues long. CDR1 is MDHEN and CDR2 is SYDVKM in the germline V gene. The germline V and J ends were trimmed by 4 bases and 4 bases, with 9 bases remaining between them. Written as DNA, the CDR3 is TGTGCCAGCAGTTCCCCCTCCCCAGATACGCAGTATTTT. It specifies CASSSPSPDTQYF.

The chain recombines TRBV28 with TRBJ1-1; a possible D gene is TRBD1 (5 bases). Germline-derived CDR1 and CDR2 are MDHEN and SYDVKM. The CDR3 consists of 14 residues. Trimming removed 7 bases from V and 3 bases from J, with 15 bases in between. The CDR3 region is CASNSLGGDTEAFF. The CDR3 nucleotides are TGTGCCAGCAACTCCCTTGGAGGGGACACTGAAGCTTTCTTT. Together with reference TRBV28 and TRBJ1-1, the CDR3 gives the full variable domain: DVKVTQSSRYLVKRTGEKVFLECVQDMDHENMFWYRQDPGLGLRLIYFSYDVKMKEKGDIPEGYSVSREKKERFSLILESASTNQTSMYLCASNSLGGDTEAFFGQGTRLTVV.

The V gene is TRBV21-1, the J gene TRBJ1-5. TRBV21-1 is flagged as a pseudogene. CDR3 size: 16 residues. The CDR3 DNA sequence: TGTGCCACAGTAAGAGGGGGGGGCCATAGCAATCAGCCCCAGCATTTT. This translates into CATVRGGGHSNQPQHF.

V and J are TRBV11-2 and TRBJ2-7, with a possible D match to TRBD1 (6 bases). From germline, CDR1 is SGHAT and CDR2 FQNNGV. Trimming shortened V by 5 bases and J by 3 bases, and 14 bases separated the two germline ends. CDR3 length equals 14 residues. The CDR3 DNA reads as TGTGCCAGCAGCCCAGGACAGATCTTCTACGAGCAGTACTTC. It yields the protein CASSPGQIFYEQYF.

The V call is TRBV2, the J call TRBJ2-1; TRBD2 aligns across 7 bases. This CDR3 has 12 residues. Germline lookup yields CDR1 SNHLY and CDR2 FYNNEI. V lost 6 bases and J lost 9; bases outside the gene matches: 5. This CDR3 is CASSGSGAEQFF. In DNA form, the CDR3 reads TGTGCCAGCAGCGGGAGCGGGGCTGAGCAGTTCTTC.

The chain links TRBV27 to TRBJ2-7; 7 bases are a match to TRBD1. V trimming: 9 bases; J trimming: 3 bases; junction bases outside the gene matches: 8. In germline, CDR1 is MNHEY, CDR2 SMNVEV (reference sequence). The CDR3 contains 13 residues. The CDR3 sequence is CASSLGGVYEQYF. The CDR3 DNA sequence: TGTGCCAGTTCGTTAGGGGGCGTCTACGAGCAGTACTTC.

This chain connects TRBV5-1 to TRBJ2-6; 8 bases match TRBD1. Germline values: CDR1 SGHRS, CDR2 YFSETQ. Losses at the gene ends were 5 bases for V and 0 bases for J; bases not matched to a gene: 7. The CDR3 is 17 residues long. The CDR3 is CASSNGQGSSGANVLTF. The CDR3 nucleotides read TGCGCCAGCAGTAACGGACAGGGCAGCTCTGGGGCCAACGTCCTGACTTTC.

The chain recombines TRBV7-3 with TRBJ1-2, with 9 nucleotides matching TRBD1. CDR3 size: 13 residues. In germline, CDR1 is SGHTA, CDR2 FQGTGA. The ends lost 5 bases at V and 7 bases at J; junction bases unmatched: 5. In DNA form, the CDR3 reads TGTGCCAGCAGCCCACAGGGGGCCCGTGGCTACACCTTC. This codes for CASSPQGARGYTF.

The J gene is TRBJ2-2, the V gene TRBV9; TRBD1 matches 8 bases. CDR3 length: 15 residues. Per germline, CDR1 SGDLS and CDR2 YYNGEE. The V gene end was trimmed by 4 bases and the J gene end by 5 bases; junction bases not matched to a gene: 7. The CDR3 bases are TGTGCCAGCAGCACTCAGGGACAGGAAACCGGGGAGCTGTTTTTT. Translated: CASSTQGQETGELFF.

This CDR3 is CAWSLWWGPISGYTF. The CDR3 DNA reads TGTGCCTGGAGCTTGTGGTGGGGGCCCATCTCGGGCTACACCTTC. The chain uses TRBV30 and TRBJ1-2, with a tentative D call TRBD1 (6 bases). The CDR3 extends over 15 amino acids. Deletions cut 3 bases from V and 8 bases from J, with 22 bases between. Per germline, CDR1 GTSNPN and CDR2 SVGIG (reference sequence).

The V and J genes are TRBV29-1 and TRBJ1-2; 7 bases fit TRBD1. The CDR3 totals 17 residues. Germline loops: CDR1 SQVTM, CDR2 ANQGSEA. The trim removed 6 bases at V and 1 base at J, leaving 17 bases unmatched. The CDR3 DNA follows: TGCAGCGTACTCACCCTGGAGCGACAGGGTGTTAACTATGGCTACACCTTC. As protein: CSVLTLERQGVNYGYTF.

The J gene is TRBJ2-7, the V gene TRBV19, with 7 positions matching TRBD1. J gave up 1 base and V 4 bases, and 7 bases lay outside the gene matches. CDR3 length equals 15 residues. Looked up from germline, CDR1 is LNHDA and CDR2 is SQIVND (reference sequence). The CDR3 reads CASSNDRVGSYEQYF. As DNA, the CDR3 is TGTGCCAGTAGTAACGACAGGGTCGGTTCCTACGAGCAGTACTTC.

V and J are TRBV7-9 and TRBJ2-7, with 13 bases matching TRBD2. Trimming removed 5 bases from V and 0 bases from J; junction bases left unmatched: 4. The CDR3 is 16 amino acids. Germline values: CDR1 SEHNR, CDR2 FQNEAQ (reference sequence). The CDR3 sequence: CASSGGLAGISYEQYF. DNA for the CDR3: TGTGCCAGCAGCGGGGGACTAGCGGGGATCTCCTACGAGCAGTACTTC.

CDR3 coding DNA: TGTGCCAGCAGTCCCCAGGCCTCAAATGAAAAACTGTTTTTT. Its translation: CASSPQASNEKLFF. V and J are TRBV6-5 and TRBJ1-4; D ambiguous. The length of the CDR3 is 14 residues. Germline V gives CDR1 MNHEY, CDR2 SVGAGI. Trimming pared 5 bases from V and 5 bases from J, leaving 12 bases between.

The chain has TRBV7-2 and TRBJ2-4, with D perhaps matching TRBD2 (5 bases). CDR1 is SGHTA and CDR2 is FQGNSA in the germline V gene. V was shortened by 1 base and J by 7 bases, with 11 bases between the two germline ends. The CDR3 contains 14 residues. This CDR3 reads CASSLEGSRNIQYF. As DNA, the CDR3 is TGTGCCAGCAGCTTAGAAGGGAGTAGGAACATTCAGTACTTC.

The chain employs TRBV2 and TRBJ1-1; the D gene is possibly TRBD1 (5 bases). Germline CDR1 is SNHLY and CDR2 is FYNNEI. There are 14 residues in the CDR3. V shed 3 bases and J shed 4 bases, with 12 bases lying between them. The CDR3 here is CASSDKARGTEAFF. DNA of the CDR3: TGTGCCAGCAGTGACAAGGCAAGGGGCACTGAAGCTTTCTTT.

About this clone: The sample carries other DNA sequences with the same CDR3. The rearrangement uses TRBV5-1 and TRBJ2-1; 7 bases line up with TRBD2. Looked up from germline, CDR1 is SGHRS and CDR2 is YFSETQ. This CDR3 has 15 residues. The V gene end was trimmed by 0 bases and the J gene end by 4 bases; junction bases not matched to a gene: 4. CDR3 sequence: CASSLGSSGYNEQFF. The CDR3 region has the DNA TGCGCCAGCAGCTTGGGGAGTAGCGGGTACAATGAGCAGTTCTTC. Full variable domain (outside the CDR3, taken from reference TRBV5-1 and TRBJ2-1): KAGVTQTPRYLIKTRGQQVTLSCSPISGHRSVSWYQQTPGQGLQFLFEYFSETQRNKGNFPGRFSGRQFSNSRSEMNVSTLELGDSALYLCASSLGSSGYNEQFFGPGTRLTVL.

V usage is TRBV28 and J usage is TRBJ2-3; D is possibly TRBD2 (6 bases). This CDR3 spans 14 amino acids. Trimming took off 4 bases at V and 3 bases at J, with 11 bases between the two ends. Germline V gene sequence: CDR1 MDHEN, CDR2 SYDVKM. The CDR3 spells CASSSSGSTDTQYF. CDR3 bases: TGTGCCAGCAGTTCGTCCGGGAGTACAGATACGCAGTATTTT.

In its sample, this clone was seen a few times. V is TRBV27 and J is TRBJ2-7; no firm D call. This CDR3 region has 12 residues. Germline-derived CDR1 and CDR2 are MNHEY and SMNVEV (reference sequence). V was trimmed by 5 bases and J by 9 bases, leaving 14 bases between them. The DNA of the CDR3 is TGTGCCAGCAGTCCGAACTTGATCCGGCAGTACTTC. It codes for CASSPNLIRQYF.